Here is one TCR beta chain with its context. This clonotype was seen a handful of times. Its antigen remains unidentified. No per-base quality is available; no much larger clone lies one base away. This entry belongs to a study of T cell repertoires in cytomegalovirus infection (dated by TCRdb to between 2018 and 2021). Notes on the research overall: Donor HLA type was relevant to the analysis, as public TCR beta signatures indicated carriage of CMV infection together with the matching HLA type. Overall study results and their limits: The ex vivo response was dominated by HLA-C-restricted CMV-specific TCR beta clonotypes, and the single most frequent clonotype in two of eight donors was supplied by these HLA-C-restricted clonotypes. In both this cohort and an independent cohort of some 350 donors, the cumulative frequency of public TCR beta family members distinguished carriers of CMV infection plus the relevant HLA type.

The instrument was an Illumina HiSeq 1500. TCRdb ran its own pipeline on the public reads, namely fastp trimming at Q25 and MiXCR clone calling, and kept in-frame beta chains. Identical CDR3 proteins give one entry, which carries the most common genes and DNA. For this sample there are some 300,000 distinct CDR3 sequences; roughly a sixth appear just once. Together, the top ten hold approximately 12% of the sample. The germline V gene yields MDHEN for CDR1 and SYDVKM for CDR2. V lost 3 bases and J lost 2 bases; the stretch between them is 11 bases long. The cysteine opens and the phenylalanine closes a CDR3 of 14 amino acids. Only the CDR3 DNA is retained, 42 bases long and in frame from the first base.

Sequences were obtained from PBMCs. The sequence links TRBV28 to TRBJ2-7; TRBD1 could be the D gene, as 7 bases match. The clonotype comes from a human donor in good health (CMV status not recorded). Some clones in this sample may be carry-over from other donors' samples. The nucleotides are TGTGCCAGCAGTTTTCAGGGGGGCACCTACGAGCAGTACTTC. The translation is CASSFQGGTYEQYF.